This T cell receptor (beta chain) is drawn from a study of beta chain features in type 1 diabetes. Study-wide findings and caveats: It was possible that PCR favored shorter templates, equally so in patients and controls.

What was sequenced were expressed TCRB transcripts, since all of the isolated RNA had been reverse transcribed. Generated by immunoSEQ multiplex PCR, the TCRdb table keeps only in-frame clones and is missing some. This sample has 130,000 to 150,000 clones, with 6.9% found just once. Notes on this clone: Its specificity is not known.

The V end was cut by 5 bases, the J end by 5 bases, with 16 bases between. Per germline, CDR1 SGHTA and CDR2 FQGTGA. This CDR3 has 15 amino acids. V gene TRBV7-3 combines with J gene TRBJ2-1, with D perhaps TRBD2 (6 bases). Sequencing was performed on central memory CD4+ T cells from blood. This receptor was identified in a woman under 40 in good health. The CDR3 coding sequence is TGTGCCAGCAGCCCGCGGTCCGGGAGCAACAATGAGCAGTTCTTC. Protein sequence: CASSPRSGSNNEQFF.